This TCR beta chain derives from a study of cytomegalovirus exposure and HLA in healthy donors. The PCR contained 60 Vbeta and 13 Jbeta primers. In the source study's methods: Later, roughly 86 million unique TCR beta chains were counted in an analysis, and 10 million to 12 million of them were shared. Libraries were prepared by immunoSEQ multiplex PCR; TCRdb keeps only in-frame clonotypes and omits some of them. V, J and clone size derive from that table, while D and trimming were established from the DNA sequence. The top ten hold roughly 8.3% of the sample, which has more than 90,000 clones, about four fifths seen once. Germline CDR1 is SGHVS and CDR2 is FQNEAQ. Deletions cut 2 bases from V and 7 bases from J, with 18 bases between. This CDR3 has 16 residues.

This receptor was identified in a human donor in good health. The specimen sequenced was PBMCs. The genes are TRBV7-8 and TRBJ1-5; D remains ambiguous. CDR3 DNA: TGTGCCAGCAGCTTAAACGTTTTCAGTTCCGGGCAGCCCCAGCATTTT. Translating gives CASSLNVFSSGQPQHF.